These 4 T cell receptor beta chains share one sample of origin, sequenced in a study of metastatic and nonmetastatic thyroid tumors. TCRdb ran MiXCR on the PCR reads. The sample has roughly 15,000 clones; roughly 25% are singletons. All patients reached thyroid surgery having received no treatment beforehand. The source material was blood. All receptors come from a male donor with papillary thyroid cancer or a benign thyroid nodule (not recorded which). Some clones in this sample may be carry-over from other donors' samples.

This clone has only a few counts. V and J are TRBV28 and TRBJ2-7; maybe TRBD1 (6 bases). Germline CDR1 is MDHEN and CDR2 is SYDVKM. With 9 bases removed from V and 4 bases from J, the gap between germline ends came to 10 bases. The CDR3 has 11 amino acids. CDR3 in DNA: TGTGCCAGTTCTAGGGGGTACGAGCAGTACTTC. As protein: CASSRGYEQYF. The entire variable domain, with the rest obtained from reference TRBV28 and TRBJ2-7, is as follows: DVKVTQSSRYLVKRTGEKVFLECVQDMDHENMFWYRQDPGLGLRLIYFSYDVKMKEKGDIPEGYSVSREKKERFSLILESASTNQTSMYLCASSRGYEQYFGPGTRLTVT.

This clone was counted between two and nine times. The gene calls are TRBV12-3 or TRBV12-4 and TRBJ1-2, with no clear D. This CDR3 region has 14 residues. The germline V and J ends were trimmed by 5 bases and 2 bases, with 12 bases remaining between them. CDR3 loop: CASSNTRGNYGYTF. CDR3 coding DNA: TGTGCCAGCAGTAATACGCGGGGAAACTATGGCTACACCTTC.

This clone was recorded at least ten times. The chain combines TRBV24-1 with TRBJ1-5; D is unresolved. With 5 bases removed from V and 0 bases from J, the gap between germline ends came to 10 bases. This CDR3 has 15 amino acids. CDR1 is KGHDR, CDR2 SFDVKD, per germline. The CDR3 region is CATSGGAGSNQPQHF. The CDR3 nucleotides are TGTGCCACCAGTGGGGGAGCAGGTAGCAATCAGCCCCAGCATTTT.

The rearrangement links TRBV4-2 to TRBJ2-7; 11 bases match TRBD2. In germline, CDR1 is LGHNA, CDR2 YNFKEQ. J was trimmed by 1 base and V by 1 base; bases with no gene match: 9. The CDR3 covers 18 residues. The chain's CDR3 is CASSQGPTSGRMSYEQYF. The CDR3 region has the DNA TGTGCCAGCAGCCAAGGCCCCACTAGCGGGAGAATGTCCTACGAGCAGTACTTC.